Listed below are T cell receptor beta chains from one sample, sequenced in a study of low-dose radiotherapy and immunotherapy resistance in tumors. One entry per CDR3 protein results from TCRdb running MiXCR on the reads. The data contain some 46,000 distinct CDR3 sequences, 25% to 30% of them singletons. The sample was PBMCs, taken after low-dose radiotherapy plus immunotherapy. The receptor set was obtained from a male donor with prostate cancer. CDR3s include the opening cysteine and the closing phenylalanine or tryptophan. D genes are given only for firm matches. Clone size is given for some rows only: seen once, a few or many times, or a class if the clone is expanded.

size: many
J: TRBJ1-6
D: .
V: TRBV5-1
CDR3: CASSLIQDNNSPLHF
DNA: TGCGCCAGCAGCTTGATACAGGACAATAATTCACCCCTCCACTTT

size: many
J: TRBJ2-5
D: .
V: TRBV20-1
CDR3: CSATSPRLETQYF
DNA: TGCAGTGCTACCTCCCCCCGCCTGGAGACCCAGTACTTC

size: many
J: TRBJ2-1
D: .
V: TRBV12-3/TRBV12-4
CDR3: CASSLAGPGPGNEQFF
DNA: TGTGCCAGCAGTTTAGCGGGGCCAGGGCCTGGTAATGAGCAGTTCTTC

size: .
J: TRBJ1-1
D: .
V: TRBV5-1
CDR3: CASRGGVGNTEAFF
DNA: TGCGCCAGCAGGGGGGGAGTCGGGAACACTGAAGCTTTCTTT

size: medium-sized
J: TRBJ1-1
D: .
V: TRBV6-1
CDR3: CAGGSGAFF
DNA: TGTGCCGGAGGGAGCGGAGCTTTCTTT

size: many
J: TRBJ2-3
D: TRBD2
V: TRBV3-1
CDR3: CASRLAGGITDTQYF
DNA: TGTGCCAGCAGGTTAGCGGGAGGGATCACAGATACGCAGTATTTT

size: many
J: TRBJ1-1
D: .
V: TRBV11-2
CDR3: CASSLSDNGSGFF
DNA: TGTGCCAGCAGCTTGAGCGATAACGGATCGGGGTTCTTT

size: .
J: TRBJ2-7
D: TRBD2
V: TRBV5-1
CDR3: CASSFSGGNYEQYF
DNA: TGCGCCAGCAGCTTCTCGGGGGGAAACTACGAGCAGTACTTC

size: many
J: TRBJ1-2
D: .
V: TRBV13
CDR3: CASSVDSGVDYGYTF
DNA: TGTGCCAGCAGCGTTGACTCAGGGGTGGACTATGGCTACACCTTC

size: many
J: TRBJ1-1
D: TRBD1
V: TRBV5-1
CDR3: CASSFGGQGNTEAFF
DNA: TGTGCCAGCAGCTTTGGGGGACAGGGCAACACTGAAGCTTTCTTT

size: many
J: TRBJ1-4
D: .
V: TRBV20-1
CDR3: CSARDDANEKLFF
DNA: TGCAGTGCTAGAGATGACGCCAATGAAAAACTGTTTTTT

size: many
J: TRBJ2-1
D: TRBD2
V: TRBV10-1
CDR3: CASSLSTSGGYNEQFF
DNA: TGCGCCAGCAGTCTATCAACTAGCGGGGGTTACAATGAGCAGTTCTTC

size: many
J: TRBJ2-7
D: TRBD2
V: TRBV5-1
CDR3: CASSFLAGARYEQYF
DNA: TGCGCCAGCAGCTTTTTAGCGGGAGCCAGATACGAGCAGTACTTC

size: .
J: TRBJ2-1
D: .
V: TRBV28
CDR3: CASSPYAPSSYNEQFF
DNA: TGTGCCAGCAGTCCCTATGCCCCGAGCTCCTACAATGAGCAGTTCTTC

size: many
J: TRBJ2-1
D: TRBD2
V: TRBV11-2
CDR3: CASSLRGRDLVNEQFF
DNA: TGTGCCAGCAGCTTACGGGGGAGGGATTTGGTCAATGAGCAGTTCTTC

size: .
J: TRBJ2-1
D: TRBD2
V: TRBV5-1
CDR3: CASSPGLAGGVNEQFF
DNA: TGCGCCAGCAGCCCTGGACTAGCGGGAGGGGTCAATGAGCAGTTCTTC

size: many
J: TRBJ2-2
D: .
V: TRBV2
CDR3: CASNTGTANTGELFF
DNA: TGTGCCAGCAACACCGGGACGGCCAACACCGGGGAGCTGTTTTTT

size: medium-sized
J: TRBJ2-7
D: .
V: TRBV6-1
CDR3: CASSRADRNSYEQYF
DNA: TGTGCCAGCAGCCGAGCGGACAGAAACTCCTACGAGCAGTACTTC

size: many
J: TRBJ2-7
D: .
V: TRBV10-3
CDR3: CAISGRAPYEQYF
DNA: TGTGCCATCAGCGGCAGGGCCCCCTACGAGCAGTACTTC

size: many
J: TRBJ2-5
D: TRBD2
V: TRBV7-2
CDR3: CASSLVAGGLQETQYF
DNA: TGTGCCAGCAGCTTGGTAGCGGGGGGCCTCCAAGAGACCCAGTACTTC

size: many
J: TRBJ1-3
D: .
V: TRBV7-6
CDR3: CASREYGNTIYF
DNA: TGTGCCAGCAGAGAGTATGGAAACACCATATATTTT

size: many
J: TRBJ2-2
D: .
V: TRBV25-1
CDR3: CASSVRETGELFF
DNA: TGTGCCAGCAGTGTAAGGGAAACCGGGGAGCTGTTTTTT

size: .
J: TRBJ2-2
D: TRBD1
V: TRBV4-1
CDR3: CASSQEDRVQEELFF
DNA: TGCGCCAGCAGCCAAGAGGACAGGGTCCAAGAGGAGCTGTTTTTT

size: many
J: TRBJ1-2
D: .
V: TRBV28
CDR3: CASSFSDRMNYGYTF
DNA: TGTGCCAGCAGTTTTTCCGACAGGATGAACTATGGCTACACCTTC

size: many
J: TRBJ2-7
D: .
V: TRBV20-1
CDR3: CSARSQRGEFEQYF
DNA: TGCAGTGCTAGGTCACAGCGTGGGGAATTCGAGCAGTACTTC

size: .
J: TRBJ2-1
D: .
V: TRBV9
CDR3: CASSVGGRLDNEQFF
DNA: TGTGCCAGCAGCGTAGGTGGGAGGCTAGACAATGAGCAGTTCTTC

size: many
J: TRBJ2-3
D: TRBD2
V: TRBV2
CDR3: CASSATSGRGTDTQYF
DNA: TGTGCCAGCAGTGCGACTAGCGGGAGAGGCACAGATACGCAGTATTTT

size: many
J: TRBJ2-2
D: .
V: TRBV20-1
CDR3: CSALPVGGTGELFF
DNA: TGCAGTGCCCTGCCGGTTGGGGGTACCGGGGAGCTGTTTTTT

size: many
J: TRBJ2-2
D: .
V: TRBV30
CDR3: CAWSLQNTGELFF
DNA: TGTGCCTGGAGTTTACAGAACACCGGGGAGCTGTTTTTT

size: many
J: TRBJ1-2
D: .
V: TRBV19
CDR3: CASKGSYGYTF
DNA: TGTGCCAGTAAAGGGTCCTATGGCTACACCTTC

size: many
J: TRBJ1-1
D: .
V: TRBV7-9
CDR3: CASRAVMNTEAFF
DNA: TGTGCCAGCAGGGCGGTAATGAACACTGAAGCTTTCTTT

size: many
J: TRBJ2-1
D: TRBD2
V: TRBV2
CDR3: CASSDRLAGADEQFF
DNA: TGTGCCAGCAGTGATAGGCTAGCGGGAGCGGATGAGCAGTTCTTC

size: many
J: TRBJ1-1
D: .
V: TRBV9
CDR3: CASSVGGRNTEAFF
DNA: TGTGCCAGCAGCGTAGGGGGCAGAAACACTGAAGCTTTCTTT

size: few
J: TRBJ2-7
D: .
V: TRBV5-4
CDR3: CASSFTGIVQYF
DNA: TGTGCCAGCAGCTTTACCGGGATTGTGCAGTACTTC

size: many
J: TRBJ1-5
D: TRBD1
V: TRBV28
CDR3: CASSGTGDISNQPQHF
DNA: TGTGCCAGCAGTGGGACAGGAGATATTAGCAATCAGCCCCAGCATTTT

size: few
J: TRBJ2-7
D: .
V: TRBV19
CDR3: CASSILLGSYEQYF
DNA: TGTGCCAGTAGTATCCTCCTGGGCAGCTACGAGCAGTACTTC

size: many
J: TRBJ2-5
D: .
V: TRBV3-1
CDR3: CASSQDQGSETQYF
DNA: TGTGCCAGCAGCCAAGACCAGGGGTCGGAGACCCAGTACTTC

size: many
J: TRBJ1-3
D: .
V: TRBV30
CDR3: CAWRERGSGNTIYF
DNA: TGTGCCTGGAGGGAGCGTGGCTCTGGAAACACCATATATTTT

size: many
J: TRBJ1-1
D: .
V: TRBV5-4
CDR3: CASSPIRNTEAFF
DNA: TGTGCCAGCAGCCCCATCAGGAACACTGAAGCTTTCTTT

size: once
J: TRBJ2-3
D: .
V: TRBV2
CDR3: CAHRRGTTDTQYF
DNA: TGTGCCCACCGAAGGGGTACCACAGATACGCAGTATTTT

size: many
J: TRBJ1-1
D: .
V: TRBV7-9
CDR3: CASSPKVMMNTEAFF
DNA: TGTGCCAGCAGCCCTAAAGTCATGATGAACACTGAAGCTTTCTTT

size: .
J: TRBJ2-1
D: .
V: TRBV27
CDR3: CASSSGLRHNEQFF
DNA: TGTGCCAGCAGTTCGGGACTTCGTCACAATGAGCAGTTCTTC

size: many
J: TRBJ2-1
D: .
V: TRBV20-1
CDR3: CSARVRGSAYNEQFF
DNA: TGCAGTGCTAGAGTCCGGGGGAGTGCCTACAATGAGCAGTTCTTC

size: .
J: TRBJ2-1
D: .
V: TRBV27
CDR3: CASSLWGDYNEQFF
DNA: TGTGCCAGCAGTTTATGGGGGGACTACAATGAGCAGTTCTTC

size: many
J: TRBJ2-7
D: .
V: TRBV7-6
CDR3: CASSLVAGHYEQYF
DNA: TGTGCCAGCAGCTTAGTTGCAGGGCACTACGAGCAGTACTTC

size: many
J: TRBJ2-2
D: .
V: TRBV12-3/TRBV12-4
CDR3: CASNLAGVTGELFF
DNA: TGTGCCAGCAACTTGGCAGGAGTTACCGGGGAGCTGTTTTTT

size: many
J: TRBJ2-3
D: .
V: TRBV14
CDR3: CASSLHRTGPPADTQYF
DNA: TGTGCCAGCAGCCTCCACAGGACGGGTCCCCCCGCGGATACGCAGTATTTT

size: many
J: TRBJ1-1
D: .
V: TRBV18
CDR3: CASSVNWDTEAFF
DNA: TGTGCCAGCTCAGTGAATTGGGACACTGAAGCTTTCTTT

size: .
J: TRBJ2-1
D: .
V: TRBV7-9
CDR3: CASSFIGTAYNEQFF
DNA: TGTGCCAGCAGCTTCATCGGGACGGCATACAATGAGCAGTTCTTC

size: .
J: TRBJ2-1
D: .
V: TRBV5-1
CDR3: CASSENTNEQFF
DNA: TGCGCCAGCAGCGAGAATACCAATGAGCAGTTCTTC

size: .
J: TRBJ1-2
D: TRBD1
V: TRBV5-1
CDR3: CASSLEMGTAVYTF
DNA: TGCGCCAGCAGCTTGGAGATGGGGACAGCCGTCTACACCTTC

size: many
J: TRBJ2-2
D: TRBD2
V: TRBV28
CDR3: CASRAGSGTGELFF
DNA: TGTGCCAGCAGAGCGGGATCGGGCACCGGGGAGCTGTTTTTT

size: many
J: TRBJ2-1
D: .
V: TRBV7-2
CDR3: CASSVYGEQFF
DNA: TGTGCCAGCAGTGTCTATGGTGAGCAGTTCTTC

size: .
J: TRBJ1-2
D: TRBD1
V: TRBV6-5
CDR3: CASSLTGGRGYTF
DNA: TGTGCCAGCAGCCTTACAGGGGGCCGTGGCTACACCTTC